Given below is one T cell receptor beta chain in context. One end of the junction fails to match germline, which may point to a read error. Use of 60 Vbeta and 13 Jbeta primers characterized the PCR. The table came from immunoSEQ multiplex PCR; TCRdb's copy has only in-frame clones and leaves some out. This table holds tens of thousands of clones, about nine tenths found once. This entry is derived from a study of cytomegalovirus exposure and HLA in healthy donors. Germline values: CDR1 KGHSH, CDR2 LQKENI. The CDR3 runs to 12 residues. V and J are TRBV18 and TRBJ2-3; the D is unclear. The TCR sequence derives from a woman aged 40 to 50 in good health and CMV-seropositive. The sample taken for sequencing was PBMCs. CDR3 sequence: CASSPNPPLADF. The CDR3 bases are TGTGCCAGCTCACCAAATCCCCCCCTCGCGGATTTT. Filled out from reference TRBV18 and TRBJ2-3, the complete variable domain reads NAGVMQNPRHLVRRRGQEARLRCSPMKGHSHVYWYRQLPEEGLKFMVYLQKENIIDESGMPKERFSAEFPKEGPSILRIQQVVRGDSAAYFCASSPNPPLADFGPGTRLTVL.